These 9 T cell receptor beta chains share one sample of origin, sequenced in a study of blood T cell repertoires in COVID-19. Assay: immunoSEQ multiplex PCR; the TCRdb copy retains only in-frame clones and omits some. Among 120,000 or so clones listed, roughly 90% were seen once. The sample taken for sequencing was peripheral blood. Every receptor here comes from an older woman with COVID-19, enrolled during active disease.

V usage is TRBV5-5 and J usage is TRBJ2-3, with a possible D match to TRBD1 (6 bases). Germline CDR1 reads SGHKS; CDR2 reads YYEKEE (reference sequence). V was clipped by 4 bases and J by 9 bases, with 18 bases between them. The CDR3 extends over 14 amino acids. The CDR3 loop is CASSDLDRLETQYF. CDR3 sequence (DNA): TGTGCCAGCAGCGACCTGGACAGACTTGAGACGCAGTATTTT.

This chain uses TRBV7-2 with TRBJ2-5, with a tentative D call TRBD1 (6 bases). Deletions cut 5 bases from V and 2 bases from J, with 15 bases between. The CDR3 is made up of 15 amino acids. CDR1 SGHTA and CDR2 FQGNSA come from the germline V gene. The CDR3 region is CASSPGGTPQETQYF. The CDR3 coding sequence is TGTGCCAGCAGCCCGGGTGGGACACCGCAAGAGACCCAGTACTTC.

The chain links TRBV2 to TRBJ1-1; D might be TRBD1 (5 bases). CDR3 length: 12 residues. In germline, CDR1 is SNHLY, CDR2 FYNNEI. Trimming removed 7 bases from V and 4 bases from J, with 10 bases in between. CDR3 in DNA: TGTGCCAGCACAACAGGAGTCACTGAAGCTTTCTTT. Its translation: CASTTGVTEAFF.

The chain joins TRBV6-5 to TRBJ2-7, with D unresolved. The CDR3 is 13 residues long. Trimming took 6 bases from V and 3 from J, leaving 12 bases between them. Germline CDR1 and CDR2: MNHEY and SVGAGI. This CDR3 reads CASRPFGYYEQYF. As DNA, the CDR3 is TGTGCCAGCAGGCCCTTCGGGTACTACGAGCAGTACTTC.

In its sample, this clone was seen once. Other DNA sequences within the sample encode an identical CDR3. The V gene is TRBV11-2, the J gene TRBJ2-5, with 7 bases that match TRBD1. V shed 3 bases, J shed 5 bases, and the junction held 6 bases outside the gene matches. Germline V lookup: CDR1 SGHAT, CDR2 FQNNGV. There are 14 residues in the CDR3. The CDR3 loop reads CASSLSGGRETQYF. The CDR3 DNA is TGTGCCAGCAGCTTGTCAGGGGGACGGGAGACCCAGTACTTC.

This chain uses TRBV7-2 with TRBJ2-3; weak D call: TRBD1 (5 bases). This CDR3 is built from 17 residues. Trimming left V 5 bases short and J 1 base short, with 19 bases between. Germline V CDR1 and CDR2: SGHTA, FQGNSA. In DNA form, the CDR3 reads TGTGCCAGCAGCCTTACACAGGTTAAAGCCCGCACAGATACGCAGTATTTT. Translated, it gives CASSLTQVKARTDTQYF.

The rearrangement uses TRBV20-1 and TRBJ1-1; D is possibly TRBD1 (5 bases). The CDR3 extends over 11 amino acids. V was cut by 3 bases and J by 6 bases, with 8 bases left in between. Germline loops: CDR1 DFQATT, CDR2 SNEGSKA (reference sequence). The CDR3 loop reads CSARRGAEAFF. The CDR3 DNA reads TGCAGTGCTAGGCGGGGGGCTGAAGCTTTCTTT.

The gene calls are TRBV6-6 and TRBJ2-7, with 10 bases aligning to TRBD1. The V gene's germline CDR1 is MNHNY and CDR2 SVGAGI (reference sequence). CDR3 length equals 14 residues. Trimming took 6 bases from V and 6 from J; bases not matched to a gene: 8. The CDR3 protein is CASRPPGTGVEQYF. CDR3 bases: TGTGCCAGCAGACCACCCGGGACAGGGGTCGAGCAGTACTTC.

V gene TRBV21-1 combines with J gene TRBJ1-2; the table's D call TRBD1 went unverified against the DNA. TRBV21-1 is recorded as a pseudogene. The CDR3 has 20 amino acids. The DNA of the CDR3 is TGTGCCAGCAGCCCACAACTACGACAGGGAGCCGCGCATGCTAACTATGGCTACACCTTC. As protein: CASSPQLRQGAAHANYGYTF.